This T cell receptor (beta chain) was sequenced for a study of T-cell reconstitution after alpha-beta-depleted transplantation in children. The TCRbeta library incorporated unique molecular identifiers. In TCRdb, the PCR reads were re-called with MiXCR into one record per CDR3 protein. The sample lists more than 120,000 distinct CDR3 sequences; more than 8% were seen once. Study-wide findings and caveats: Several hundred expanded graft clones reportedly gave rise to the alpha-beta T cells present about two months after transplant. A year post-transplant, T-cell counts and diversity derived mostly from newly produced T cells. Elevated TCRbeta diversity at day 60 was traced, in some patients, to surviving recipient T cells and thymic progenitors.

At least ten counts were recorded for this clonotype. The target antigen is unknown. V shed 3 bases, J shed 4 bases, and the junction held 6 bases outside the gene matches. The CDR3 runs to 15 residues. This chain links TRBV12-3 or TRBV12-4 with TRBJ1-5, with TRBD1 identical over 7 bases. The sequence was obtained from a female patient aged 2 to 10 who had a stem cell transplant for congenital amegakaryocytic thrombocytopenia, so the T cells may come from the graft donor. The sample here was PBMCs, mostly from graft donor cells, taken 180 days after TCRalphabeta/CD19-depleted stem cell transplant. This CDR3 is CASSFNQGGNQPQHF. As DNA, the CDR3 is TGTGCCAGCAGTTTTAACCAGGGGGGTAATCAGCCCCAGCATTTT.